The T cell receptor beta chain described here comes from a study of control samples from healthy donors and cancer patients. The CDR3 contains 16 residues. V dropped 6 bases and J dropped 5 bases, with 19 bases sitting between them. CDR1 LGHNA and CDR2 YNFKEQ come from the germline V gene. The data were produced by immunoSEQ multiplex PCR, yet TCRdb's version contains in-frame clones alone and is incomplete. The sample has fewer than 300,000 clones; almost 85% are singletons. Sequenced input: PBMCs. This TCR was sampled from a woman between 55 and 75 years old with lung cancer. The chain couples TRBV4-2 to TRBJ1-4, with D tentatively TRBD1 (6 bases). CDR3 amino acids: CASRPLGGLVNEKLFF. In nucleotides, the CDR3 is TGTGCCAGCAGACCCTTGGGGGGGCTCGTAAATGAAAAACTGTTTTTT.